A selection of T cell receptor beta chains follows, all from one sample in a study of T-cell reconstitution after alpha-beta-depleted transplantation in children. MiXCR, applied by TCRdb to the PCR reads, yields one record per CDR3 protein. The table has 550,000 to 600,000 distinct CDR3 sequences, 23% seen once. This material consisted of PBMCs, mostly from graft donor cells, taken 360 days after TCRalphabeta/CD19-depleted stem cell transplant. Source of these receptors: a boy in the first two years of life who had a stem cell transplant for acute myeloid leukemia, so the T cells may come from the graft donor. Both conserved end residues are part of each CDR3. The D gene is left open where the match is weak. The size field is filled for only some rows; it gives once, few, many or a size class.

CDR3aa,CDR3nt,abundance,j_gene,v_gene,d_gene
CASSFTQGGDQPQHF,TGTGCCAGCAGCTTTACACAGGGAGGTGATCAGCCCCAGCATTTT,NA,TRBJ1-5,TRBV7-6,NA
CASSDWGLVTYEQYF,TGTGCCAGCAGTGATTGGGGATTGGTAACCTACGAGCAGTACTTC,NA,TRBJ2-7,TRBV6-1,NA
CASSPRGAGTALYNEQFF,TGTGCCAGCAGTCCCCGAGGGGCCGGGACAGCCCTATACAATGAGCAGTTCTTC,NA,TRBJ2-1,TRBV27,TRBD1
CASHLRSNRGGTDTQYF,TGTGCCAGCCACCTACGCTCTAACAGGGGCGGCACAGATACGCAGTATTTT,NA,TRBJ2-3,TRBV7-2,TRBD1
CASSAERGAYNEQFF,TGTGCCAGCAGTGCAGAGCGGGGGGCCTACAATGAGCAGTTCTTC,NA,TRBJ2-1,TRBV6-2/TRBV6-3,TRBD2
CASVRGSSGANVLTF,TGTGCCAGCGTCCGTGGGAGCTCTGGGGCCAACGTCCTGACTTTC,NA,TRBJ2-6,TRBV7-9,NA
CASRIGRSEKLFF,TGTGCCAGCAGAATAGGGAGGAGTGAAAAACTGTTTTTT,many,TRBJ1-4,TRBV7-9,NA
CASSPEQGYEQYF,TGTGCCAGCAGTCCTGAACAGGGCTACGAGCAGTACTTC,few,TRBJ2-7,TRBV6-1,NA
CASSLDGSLLLQYF,TGTGCCAGCAGTTTAGACGGCAGTTTGTTATTGCAGTACTTC,many,TRBJ2-7,TRBV27,NA
CSARISGEANTGELFF,TGCAGTGCTAGGATCTCAGGGGAAGCGAACACCGGGGAGCTGTTTTTT,NA,TRBJ2-2,TRBV20-1,NA
CASTRRTGTSTDTQYF,TGTGCCAGCACCCGGCGGACTGGCACTAGCACAGATACGCAGTATTTT,NA,TRBJ2-3,TRBV7-9,NA
CASSPGQGAIKNIQYF,TGTGCCAGCAGCCCCGGACAGGGGGCGATCAAAAACATTCAGTACTTC,NA,TRBJ2-4,TRBV7-2,TRBD1
CSAPLSTGDQPQHF,TGCAGTGCACCGCTCTCGACAGGGGATCAGCCCCAGCATTTT,NA,TRBJ1-5,TRBV20-1,TRBD1
CSVTGPPTDTQYF,TGCAGCGTGACGGGGCCCCCCACAGATACGCAGTATTTT,few,TRBJ2-3,TRBV29-1,NA
CAISATGNEQFF,TGTGCCATCAGTGCAACAGGGAATGAGCAGTTCTTC,NA,TRBJ2-1,TRBV10-3,NA
CASSEGGLFGNTIYF,TGTGCCAGCAGTGAAGGGGGCCTATTTGGAAACACCATATATTTT,NA,TRBJ1-3,TRBV2,NA
CASSAPGQTYEQYF,TGTGCCAGCAGCGCGCCGGGACAGACCTACGAGCAGTACTTC,many,TRBJ2-7,TRBV7-2,TRBD1
CASSPSTASDYGYTF,TGTGCCAGCAGCCCCTCGACAGCCTCAGACTATGGCTACACCTTC,few,TRBJ1-2,TRBV7-2,NA
CASSLARDRNTEAFF,TGTGCCAGCAGCTTAGCCCGGGACAGGAACACTGAAGCTTTCTTT,NA,TRBJ1-1,TRBV11-2,TRBD1
CSAMTGRDGDNYGYTF,TGCAGTGCTATGACGGGCCGGGACGGAGATAACTATGGCTACACCTTC,many,TRBJ1-2,TRBV20-1,NA
CASSSQGSNQPQHF,TGTGCCAGCAGTTCCCAGGGGAGCAATCAGCCCCAGCATTTT,many,TRBJ1-5,TRBV28,NA
CASSHGKNEQFF,TGTGCCAGCAGCCACGGGAAGAATGAGCAGTTCTTC,many,TRBJ2-1,TRBV3-1,NA
CASSQGREQYF,TGCGCCAGCAGCCAGGGCAGGGAGCAGTACTTC,many,TRBJ2-7,TRBV4-3,NA
CASSTDRALDTQYF,TGTGCCAGCAGTACGGACAGGGCCCTAGATACGCAGTATTTT,NA,TRBJ2-3,TRBV12-3/TRBV12-4,TRBD1
CASSLGPRNEQFF,TGTGCCAGCAGCTTAGGACCCCGGAATGAGCAGTTCTTC,many,TRBJ2-1,TRBV7-6,NA
CATAEAGKRNQPQHF,TGTGCCACCGCGGAGGCAGGCAAGCGCAATCAGCCCCAGCATTTT,NA,TRBJ1-5,TRBV15,NA